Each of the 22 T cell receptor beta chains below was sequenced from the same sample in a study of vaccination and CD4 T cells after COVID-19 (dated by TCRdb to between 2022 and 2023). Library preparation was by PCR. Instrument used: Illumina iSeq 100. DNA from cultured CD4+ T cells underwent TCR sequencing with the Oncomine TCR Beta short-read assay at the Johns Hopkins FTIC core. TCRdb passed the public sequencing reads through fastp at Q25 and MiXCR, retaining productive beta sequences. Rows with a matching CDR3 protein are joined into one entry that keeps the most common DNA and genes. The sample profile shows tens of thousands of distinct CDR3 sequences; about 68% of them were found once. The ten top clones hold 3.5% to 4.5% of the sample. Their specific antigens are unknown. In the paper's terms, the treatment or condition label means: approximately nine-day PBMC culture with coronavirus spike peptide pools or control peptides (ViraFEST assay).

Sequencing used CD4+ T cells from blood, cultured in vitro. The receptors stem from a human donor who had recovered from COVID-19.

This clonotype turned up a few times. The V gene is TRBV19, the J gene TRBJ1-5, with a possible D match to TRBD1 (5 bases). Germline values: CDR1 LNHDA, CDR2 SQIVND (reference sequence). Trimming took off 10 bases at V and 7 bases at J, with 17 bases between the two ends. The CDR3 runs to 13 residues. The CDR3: CATGGGGEQPQHF. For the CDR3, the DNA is TGTGCCACAGGCGGGGGTGGGGAACAGCCCCAGCATTTT.

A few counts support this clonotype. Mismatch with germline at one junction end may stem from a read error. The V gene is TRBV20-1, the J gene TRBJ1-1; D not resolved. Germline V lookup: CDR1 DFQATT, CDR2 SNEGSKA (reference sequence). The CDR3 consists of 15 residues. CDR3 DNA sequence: TGCAGCGCTAGAGAATATGGCCCGTGGGACACTGAAGCTTTCTTT. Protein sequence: CSAREYGPWDTEAFF.

In DNA form, the CDR3 reads TGCAGCGTTGTTCGTGCGGGCTCCTTATCTGAAGCTTTCTTT. Amino acids: CSVVRAGSLSEAFF. The rearrangement uses TRBV29-1 and TRBJ1-1; D gene ambiguous. CDR1 is SQVTM and CDR2 is ANQGSEA in the germline V gene. The V end was cut by 4 bases, the J end by 6 bases, with 18 bases between. This CDR3 has 14 residues.

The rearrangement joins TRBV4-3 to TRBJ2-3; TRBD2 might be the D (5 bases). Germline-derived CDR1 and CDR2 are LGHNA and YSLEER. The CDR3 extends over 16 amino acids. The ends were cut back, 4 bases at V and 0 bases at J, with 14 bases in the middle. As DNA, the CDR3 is TGCGCCAGCAGCCGCTCCGGGGATTCTAGCACAGATACGCAGTATTTT. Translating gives CASSRSGDSSTDTQYF.

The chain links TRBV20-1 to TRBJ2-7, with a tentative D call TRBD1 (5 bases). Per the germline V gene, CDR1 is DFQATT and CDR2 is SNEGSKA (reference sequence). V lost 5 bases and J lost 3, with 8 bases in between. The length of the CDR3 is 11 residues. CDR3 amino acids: CSADQGYEQYF. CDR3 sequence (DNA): TGCAGTGCTGATCAGGGCTACGAGCAGTACTTC.

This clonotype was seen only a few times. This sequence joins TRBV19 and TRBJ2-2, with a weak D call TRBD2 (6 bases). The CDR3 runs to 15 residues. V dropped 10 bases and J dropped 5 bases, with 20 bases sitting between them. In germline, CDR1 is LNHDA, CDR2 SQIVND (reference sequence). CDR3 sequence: CATSEGWELTGELFF. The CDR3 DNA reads TGTGCCACCTCGGAGGGGTGGGAGCTTACCGGGGAGCTGTTTTTT.

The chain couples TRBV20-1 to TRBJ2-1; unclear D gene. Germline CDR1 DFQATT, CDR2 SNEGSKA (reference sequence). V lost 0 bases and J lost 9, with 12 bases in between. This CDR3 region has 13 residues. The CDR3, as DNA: TGCAGTGCTAGAGATTTGATAGTCGGTGAGCAGTTCTTC. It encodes CSARDLIVGEQFF.

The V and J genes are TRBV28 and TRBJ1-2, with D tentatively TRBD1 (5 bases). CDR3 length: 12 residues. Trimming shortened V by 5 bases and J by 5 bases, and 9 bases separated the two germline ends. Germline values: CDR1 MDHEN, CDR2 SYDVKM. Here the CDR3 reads CASSDGAYGYTF. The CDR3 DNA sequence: TGTGCCAGCAGTGACGGGGCTTATGGCTACACCTTC.

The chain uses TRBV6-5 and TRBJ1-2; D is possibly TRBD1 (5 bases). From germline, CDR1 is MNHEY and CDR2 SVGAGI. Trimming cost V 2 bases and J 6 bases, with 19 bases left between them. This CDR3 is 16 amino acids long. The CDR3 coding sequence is TGTGCCAGCAGTTACCGTCCCCCATCAGTAGGGGATGGCTACACCTTC. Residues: CASSYRPPSVGDGYTF.

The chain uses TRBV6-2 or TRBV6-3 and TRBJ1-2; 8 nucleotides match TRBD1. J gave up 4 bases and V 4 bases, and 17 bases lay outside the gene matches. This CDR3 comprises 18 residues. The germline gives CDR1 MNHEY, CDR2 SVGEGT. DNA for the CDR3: TGTGCCAGCAGTTCGCGCCCGGACAGGGACGTGGGTCGCTATGGCTACACCTTC. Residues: CASSSRPDRDVGRYGYTF.

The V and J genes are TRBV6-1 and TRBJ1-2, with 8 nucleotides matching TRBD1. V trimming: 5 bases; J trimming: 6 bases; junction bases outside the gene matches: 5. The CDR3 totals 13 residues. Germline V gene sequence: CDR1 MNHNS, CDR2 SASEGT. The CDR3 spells CASSMDRVNGYTF. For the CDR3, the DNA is TGTGCCAGCAGTATGGACAGGGTCAATGGCTACACCTTC.

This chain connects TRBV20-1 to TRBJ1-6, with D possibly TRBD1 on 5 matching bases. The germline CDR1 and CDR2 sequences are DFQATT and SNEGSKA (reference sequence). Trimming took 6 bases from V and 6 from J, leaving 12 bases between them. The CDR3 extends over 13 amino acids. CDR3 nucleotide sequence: TGCAGTGCGGGGGGAGGGATTAATTCACCCCTCCACTTT. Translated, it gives CSAGGGINSPLHF.

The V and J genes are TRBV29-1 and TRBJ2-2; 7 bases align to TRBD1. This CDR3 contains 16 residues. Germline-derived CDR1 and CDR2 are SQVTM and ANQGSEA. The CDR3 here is CSLSGRDSHITGELFF. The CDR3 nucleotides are TGCAGTTTGTCGGGTCGGGACAGCCACATCACCGGGGAGCTGTTTTTT.

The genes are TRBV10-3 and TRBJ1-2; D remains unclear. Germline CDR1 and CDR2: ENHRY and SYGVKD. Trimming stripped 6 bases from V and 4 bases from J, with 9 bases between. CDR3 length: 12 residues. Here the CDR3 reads CAISPGPYGYTF. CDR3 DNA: TGTGCCATCAGCCCAGGTCCCTATGGCTACACCTTC.

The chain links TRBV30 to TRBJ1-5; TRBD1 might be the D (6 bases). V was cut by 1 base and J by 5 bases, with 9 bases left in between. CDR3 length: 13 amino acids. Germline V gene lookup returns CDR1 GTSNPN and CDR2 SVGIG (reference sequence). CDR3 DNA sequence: TGTGCCTGGAGTGGGGACACCCATCAGCCCCAGCATTTT. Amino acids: CAWSGDTHQPQHF.

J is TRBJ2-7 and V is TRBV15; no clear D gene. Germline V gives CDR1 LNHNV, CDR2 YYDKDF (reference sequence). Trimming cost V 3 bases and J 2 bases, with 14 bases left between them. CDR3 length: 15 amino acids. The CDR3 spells CATSRDPQRAYEQYF. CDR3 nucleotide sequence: TGTGCCACCAGCAGGGACCCCCAAAGGGCCTACGAGCAGTACTTC.

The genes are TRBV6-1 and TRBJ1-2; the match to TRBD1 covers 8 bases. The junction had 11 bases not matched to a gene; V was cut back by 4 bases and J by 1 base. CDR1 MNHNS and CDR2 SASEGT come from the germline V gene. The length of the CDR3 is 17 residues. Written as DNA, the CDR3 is TGTGCCAGCAGTGTAGAAGGGGGCAGGGGGCTTAACTATGGCTACACCTTC. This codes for CASSVEGGRGLNYGYTF.

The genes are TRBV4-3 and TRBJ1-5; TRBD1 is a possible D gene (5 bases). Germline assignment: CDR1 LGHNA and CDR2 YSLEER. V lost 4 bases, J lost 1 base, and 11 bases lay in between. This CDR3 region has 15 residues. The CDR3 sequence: CASSLDGGSNQPQHF. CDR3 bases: TGCGCCAGCAGCCTAGATGGGGGGAGCAATCAGCCCCAGCATTTT.

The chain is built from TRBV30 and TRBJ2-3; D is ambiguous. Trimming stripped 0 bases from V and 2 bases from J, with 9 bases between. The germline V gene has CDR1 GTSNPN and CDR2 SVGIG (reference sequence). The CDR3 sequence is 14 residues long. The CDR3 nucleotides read TGTGCCTGGAGTGTGCGAGGATTCACAGATACGCAGTATTTT. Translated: CAWSVRGFTDTQYF.

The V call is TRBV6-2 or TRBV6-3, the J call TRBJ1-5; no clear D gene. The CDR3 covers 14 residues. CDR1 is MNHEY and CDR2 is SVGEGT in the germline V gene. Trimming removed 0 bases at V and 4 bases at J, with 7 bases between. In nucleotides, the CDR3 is TGTGCCAGCAGTTACTCGTGGCAGAATCAGCCCCAGCATTTT. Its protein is CASSYSWQNQPQHF.

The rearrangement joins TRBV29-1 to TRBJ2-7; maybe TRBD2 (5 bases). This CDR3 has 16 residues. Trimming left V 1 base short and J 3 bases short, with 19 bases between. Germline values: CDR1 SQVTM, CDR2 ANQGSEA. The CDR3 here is CSVEVGWRTGNYEQYF. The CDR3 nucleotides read TGCAGCGTTGAAGTGGGTTGGAGGACTGGGAACTACGAGCAGTACTTC.

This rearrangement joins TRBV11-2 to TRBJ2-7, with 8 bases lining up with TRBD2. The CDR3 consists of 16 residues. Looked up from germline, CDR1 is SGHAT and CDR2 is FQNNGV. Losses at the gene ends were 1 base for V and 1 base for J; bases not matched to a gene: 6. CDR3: CASSLGASGLSYEQYF. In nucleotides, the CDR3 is TGTGCCAGCAGCTTAGGGGCTAGCGGGCTATCCTACGAGCAGTACTTC. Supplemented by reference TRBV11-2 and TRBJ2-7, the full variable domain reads EAGVAQSPRYKIIEKRQSVAFWCNPISGHATLYWYQQILGQGPKLLIQFQNNGVVDDSQLPKDRFSAERLKGVDSTLKIQPAKLEDSAVYLCASSLGASGLSYEQYFGPGTRLTVT.